One TCR beta chain is described in this entry. The sample belongs to a study of blood T cell repertoires in COVID-19. Authors' methods: The assay estimated nucleated cells by amplifying reference gene primers. TCRdb's copy holds only in-frame clones and misses some; the assay was immunoSEQ multiplex PCR. Clonal size and the V and J genes are those of that table, whereas D and trimming came from the DNA. Of some 50,000 clones listed, 75% to 95% were seen once; the top ten hold approximately 6%. Germline values: CDR1 LGHNA, CDR2 YSLEER. Trimming left V 1 base short and J 3 bases short, with 13 bases between. The CDR3 loop spans 15 amino acids.

Sequencing was performed on peripheral blood. The clonotype originates from a man in his sixties or seventies with active COVID-19. The V and J genes are TRBV4-3 and TRBJ2-7; D is perhaps TRBD1 (5 bases). The CDR3 protein is CASSQAWQGGYEQYF. CDR3 coding DNA: TGCGCCAGCAGCCAAGCTTGGCAGGGTGGCTACGAGCAGTACTTC.